The next 4 T cell receptor beta chains were all read from a single sample in a study of cytomegalovirus exposure and HLA in healthy donors. With 60 Vbeta and 13 Jbeta primers, the PCR was carried out. Here immunoSEQ multiplex PCR was the method, and the copy in TCRdb shows in-frame clones only, minus some. The profile shows about 140,000 clones, approximately 80% of them singletons. The sample comprised PBMCs. These receptors were taken from a man aged 25 to 40 in good health and CMV-seronegative.

The V and J genes are TRBV28 and TRBJ2-4; D might be TRBD2 (6 bases). The CDR3 contains 17 residues. The germline V and J ends were trimmed by 4 bases and 0 bases, with 16 bases remaining between them. From germline, CDR1 is MDHEN and CDR2 SYDVKM. This CDR3 is CASSSLGGALAKNIQYF. In DNA form, the CDR3 reads TGTGCCAGCAGTTCCCTCGGAGGGGCTCTAGCCAAAAACATTCAGTACTTC.

V is TRBV15 and J is TRBJ2-7; 9 nucleotides line up with TRBD2. The junction had 5 bases not matched to a gene; V was cut back by 3 bases and J by 2 bases. Germline values: CDR1 LNHNV, CDR2 YYDKDF (reference sequence). The CDR3 extends over 15 amino acids. The chain's CDR3 is CATSSQTSGTYEQYF. CDR3 coding DNA: TGTGCCACCAGCAGTCAGACTAGCGGAACCTACGAGCAGTACTTC.

This sequence joins TRBV10-2 and TRBJ1-1; no firm D call. The CDR3 totals 12 residues. Germline values: CDR1 WSHSY, CDR2 SAAADI. The germline V and J ends were trimmed by 2 bases and 8 bases, with 9 bases remaining between them. CDR3 region: CASSEGGVEAFF. The DNA of the CDR3 is TGCGCCAGCAGTGAGGGAGGAGTAGAAGCTTTCTTT.

This clone was found once. The chain is built from TRBV15 and TRBJ2-7; TRBD1 aligns across 7 bases. CDR3 length: 14 amino acids. With V trimmed by 5 bases and J by 2 bases, 6 bases remained unmatched. Germline values: CDR1 LNHNV, CDR2 YYDKDF (reference sequence). Here the CDR3 DNA reads TGTGCCACCAGCGAGGGGGCACGTACCTACGAGCAGTACTTC. Translated: CATSEGARTYEQYF.